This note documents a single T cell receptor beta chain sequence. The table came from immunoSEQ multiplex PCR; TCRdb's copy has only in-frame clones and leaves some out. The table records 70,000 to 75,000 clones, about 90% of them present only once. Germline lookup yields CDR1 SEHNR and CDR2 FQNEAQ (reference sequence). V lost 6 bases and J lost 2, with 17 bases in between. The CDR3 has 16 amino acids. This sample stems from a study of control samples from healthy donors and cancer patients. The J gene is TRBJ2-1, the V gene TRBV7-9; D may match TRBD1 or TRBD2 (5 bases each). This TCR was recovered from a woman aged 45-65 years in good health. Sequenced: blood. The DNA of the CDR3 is TGTGCCAGCAGTTATACGGGACCACCTACCTACAATGAGCAGTTCTTC. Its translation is CASSYTGPPTYNEQFF.